The 23 T cell receptor beta chains below come from one sample, sequenced in a study of blood T cells in healthy people across ages. The second PCR ran roughly 7 to 12 cycles with a sample-barcoded 5' primer and J-beta primers. From the 5' RACE reads, TCRdb called clonotypes with MiXCR, one entry per CDR3 protein. This sample carries hundreds of thousands of distinct CDR3 sequences, under 70% of them seen once, and the ten largest clones take roughly 34%. What was sequenced was blood. These receptors originate from a man in his fifties or sixties in good health.

V and J are TRBV10-2 and TRBJ2-1, with 12 nucleotides matching TRBD2. The CDR3 covers 14 residues. Unmatched junction bases numbered 8, after V lost 9 bases and J lost 8 bases. Germline CDR1 reads WSHSY; CDR2 reads SAAADI. CDR3 nucleotide sequence: TGCGCCAGTCGACTAGCGGGGGACCTCGATGAGCAGTTCTTC. The encoded protein is CASRLAGDLDEQFF.

This clonotype was seen ten or more times. The V and J genes are TRBV6-2 or TRBV6-3 and TRBJ1-2; 7 nucleotides match TRBD1. The length of the CDR3 is 12 residues. CDR1 is MNHEY and CDR2 is SVGEGT in the germline V gene. V shed 6 bases and J 4 bases; nucleotides not matched to a gene: 2. In DNA form, the CDR3 reads TGTGCCAGCAGGGGACAGCTCTATGGCTACACCTTC. Protein sequence: CASRGQLYGYTF.

The chain uses TRBV11-2 and TRBJ2-5; 12 bases are shared with TRBD2. The CDR3 length is 15 residues. Looked up from germline, CDR1 is SGHAT and CDR2 is FQNNGV. J was trimmed by 7 bases and V by 1 base; bases with no gene match: 4. CDR3: CASSLGTSGEGTQYF. In nucleotides, the CDR3 is TGTGCCAGCAGCTTAGGGACTAGCGGGGAGGGGACCCAGTACTTC.

The CDR3 bases are TGTGCCATCAGTGAGTCGGCAGCACAAGAGACCCAGTACTTC. Protein sequence: CAISESAAQETQYF. The rearrangement uses TRBV10-3 and TRBJ2-5, with unresolved D. The CDR3 loop spans 14 amino acids. From germline, CDR1 is ENHRY and CDR2 SYGVKD. Trimming took off 0 bases at V and 2 bases at J, with 7 bases between the two ends.

The chain carries TRBV2 and TRBJ1-2; D is perhaps TRBD1 (5 bases). This CDR3 spans 16 amino acids. Deletions cut 5 bases from V and 0 bases from J, with 16 bases between. The germline CDR1 and CDR2 sequences are SNHLY and FYNNEI. In DNA, the CDR3 is TGTGCCAGCAGTCTTACCCGACAGACTCCTAACTATGGCTACACCTTC. Translation: CASSLTRQTPNYGYTF.

This clonotype was seen more than once but under ten times. V gene TRBV4-1 combines with J gene TRBJ2-6, with 9 bases aligning to TRBD1. V lost 3 bases to trimming and J lost 2 bases; unmatched junction nucleotides: 11. Germline V lookup: CDR1 MGHRA, CDR2 YSYEKL. This CDR3 region has 19 residues. CDR3 DNA sequence: TGCGCCAGCAGCCAGACATCGGGACAGGGTTTGGCTGGGGCCAACGTCCTGACTTTC. This codes for CASSQTSGQGLAGANVLTF.

The table lists this clonotype with many counts. The genes are TRBV7-8 and TRBJ2-7; the D is unclear. Germline V lookup: CDR1 SGHVS, CDR2 FQNEAQ. Trimming removed 3 bases from V and 0 bases from J, with 9 bases in between. This CDR3 comprises 14 residues. The CDR3 sequence is CASSLVPDSYEQYF. In nucleotides, the CDR3 is TGTGCCAGCAGCTTGGTCCCGGACTCCTACGAGCAGTACTTC.

This clonotype has ten or more counts. The V call is TRBV29-1, the J call TRBJ2-3; D might be TRBD2 (6 bases). This CDR3 comprises 13 residues. Per the germline V gene, CDR1 is SQVTM and CDR2 is ANQGSEA. V lost 7 bases and J lost 5, with 16 bases in between. CDR3 nucleotides: TGCAGCGCCGGGACTGCTAAGCGAGATACGCAGTATTTT. This gives the protein CSAGTAKRDTQYF.

Notes on this clonotype: Relative to the germline gene, one junction end is altered; a read error may explain this. The J gene is TRBJ2-1, the V gene TRBV20-1; TRBD1 is a possible D gene (5 bases). Germline V gene data show CDR1 as DFQATT and CDR2 as SNEGSKA (reference sequence). CDR3 length equals 15 residues. In DNA form, the CDR3 reads TGCAGTGCTCATCCCAGGGCGAGCTCCTACAAGGAGCAGTTCTTC. This gives the protein CSAHPRASSYKEQFF.

This clonotype showed up just once. J is TRBJ2-6 and V is TRBV5-1; D tentatively fits TRBD1 or TRBD2 (7 bases each). The CDR3 is made up of 17 amino acids. The V end was cut by 5 bases, the J end by 2 bases, with 17 bases between. The germline gives CDR1 SGHRS, CDR2 YFSETQ. The CDR3 DNA reads as TGCGCCAGCAGTATCCAGGGGGGGGCGCCTGGGGCCAACGTCCTGACTTTC. It specifies CASSIQGGAPGANVLTF.

The chain couples TRBV6-4 to TRBJ2-5; D is possibly TRBD1 (5 bases). V dropped 0 bases and J dropped 3 bases, with 11 bases sitting between them. Germline CDR1 is MRHNA and CDR2 is SNTAGT. This CDR3 comprises 15 residues. CDR3 coding DNA: TGTGCCAGCAGTGACTCCAGGGTTCCCAAAGAGACCCAGTACTTC. It yields the protein CASSDSRVPKETQYF.

CDR3 nucleotides: TGTGCCAGCAGCGAGACAGCCAAACGCTATGGCTACACCTTC. Translated, it gives CASSETAKRYGYTF. The gene calls are TRBV12-3 or TRBV12-4 and TRBJ1-2; TRBD1 might be the D (5 bases). CDR3 length: 14 residues. V lost 6 bases, J lost 4 bases, and 15 bases lay in between.

The rearrangement uses TRBV5-1 and TRBJ2-7; TRBD1 is a possible D gene (6 bases). The CDR3 totals 14 residues. The ends were cut back, 4 bases at V and 0 bases at J, with 11 bases in the middle. CDR1 and CDR2 from the germline V gene are SGHRS and YFSETQ. The CDR3 region is CASSKDSTSYEQYF. Here the CDR3 DNA reads TGCGCCAGCAGCAAGGACAGTACCTCCTACGAGCAGTACTTC.

The chain is built from TRBV20-1 and TRBJ1-1; no clear D gene. Germline CDR1 and CDR2: DFQATT and SNEGSKA (reference sequence). V was cut by 5 bases and J by 5 bases, with 15 bases left in between. This CDR3 has 13 residues. CDR3 in DNA: TGCAGTGCTGTCGGATTGAGTGGGACTGAAGCTTTCTTT. It is translated as CSAVGLSGTEAFF.

The sample holds a few counts of this clonotype. This chain joins TRBV10-3 and TRBJ2-6, with 10 nucleotides matching TRBD1. This CDR3 has 17 residues. CDR1 is ENHRY, CDR2 SYGVKD, per germline. Trimming cost V 4 bases and J 2 bases; bases outside gene matches: 5. The CDR3 nucleotides are TGTGCCATCAGTGGGGACAGGGGCCCCCCTGGGGCCAACGTCCTGACTTTC. Protein: CAISGDRGPPGANVLTF.

This chain links TRBV7-2 with TRBJ2-3, with a weak D call TRBD1 (6 bases). CDR3 length: 15 amino acids. Trimming pared 6 bases from V and 2 bases from J, leaving 15 bases between. Germline loops: CDR1 SGHTA, CDR2 FQGNSA. The CDR3 DNA reads TGTGCCAGCAGACGACAGGTTTCCTTCACAGATACGCAGTATTTT. Its protein product is CASRRQVSFTDTQYF.

This chain uses TRBV7-2 with TRBJ1-4; no firm D call. From germline, CDR1 is SGHTA and CDR2 FQGNSA. The CDR3 runs 16 residues. V shed 1 base and J shed 0 bases, with 9 bases lying between them. Written as DNA, the CDR3 is TGTGCCAGCAGCTTAGACCGCATGTCAACTAATGAAAAACTGTTTTTT. Amino acid sequence: CASSLDRMSTNEKLFF.

The sample holds a few counts of this clonotype. This chain connects TRBV25-1 to TRBJ2-4; 8 nucleotides agree with TRBD1. This CDR3 is 13 amino acids long. Germline V gene lookup returns CDR1 MGHDK and CDR2 SYGVNS. V was pared by 1 base and J by 15 bases, with 8 bases of the junction left unmatched. CDR3 DNA: TGTGCCAGCAGTGAATTAGGGACAGGAGTGTGGTACTTC. It is translated as CASSELGTGVWYF.

The rearrangement joins TRBV7-2 to TRBJ2-2; 7 nucleotides match TRBD1. The CDR3 length is 13 residues. Germline CDR1 is SGHTA and CDR2 is FQGNSA. V dropped 5 bases and J dropped 7; count of bases not matched to a gene: 4. CDR3 protein: CASSPAGGGELFF. The CDR3 nucleotides are TGTGCCAGCAGCCCAGCAGGGGGCGGGGAGCTGTTTTTT.

This clonotype was counted only a few times. This chain links TRBV5-1 with TRBJ1-2; 8 bases fit TRBD1. The CDR3 covers 13 residues. The trim removed 0 bases at V and 6 bases at J, leaving 1 base unmatched. Germline V CDR1 and CDR2: SGHRS, YFSETQ. As DNA, the CDR3 is TGCGCCAGCAGCTTGGGACAGGGGCATGGCTACACCTTC. As protein: CASSLGQGHGYTF.

The chain's CDR3 is CAISPPPSGGALETQYF. In DNA form, the CDR3 reads TGTGCCATCAGTCCTCCGCCTAGCGGGGGGGCCTTGGAGACCCAGTACTTC. This chain links TRBV10-3 with TRBJ2-7; the match to TRBD2 covers 12 bases. The J call could be wrong; TRBJ2-5 is a better fit for the DNA end. Germline V CDR1 and CDR2: ENHRY, SYGVKD. This CDR3 is built from 17 residues.

Turning to this clonotype: The junction and the germline gene differ at one end; a read error may be behind it. The V and J genes are TRBV10-3 and TRBJ2-1; unclear D gene. This CDR3 has 16 amino acids. Germline V gene data show CDR1 as ENHRY and CDR2 as SYGVKD. CDR3 DNA: TGTGCCATCAGCCCCTGGTTAGGGAACTCCTACAATGGGCAGTTCTTC. It yields the protein CAISPWLGNSYNGQFF.

The chain has TRBV27 and TRBJ1-2; D possibly corresponds to TRBD1 (6 bases). The germline V gene encodes CDR1 MNHEY and CDR2 SMNVEV (reference sequence). V lost 8 bases and J lost 8, with 15 bases in between. This CDR3 is 12 amino acids long. The CDR3 bases are TGTGCCAGCGGCGGACAGAGGTACGGCTACACCTTC. It encodes CASGGQRYGYTF.